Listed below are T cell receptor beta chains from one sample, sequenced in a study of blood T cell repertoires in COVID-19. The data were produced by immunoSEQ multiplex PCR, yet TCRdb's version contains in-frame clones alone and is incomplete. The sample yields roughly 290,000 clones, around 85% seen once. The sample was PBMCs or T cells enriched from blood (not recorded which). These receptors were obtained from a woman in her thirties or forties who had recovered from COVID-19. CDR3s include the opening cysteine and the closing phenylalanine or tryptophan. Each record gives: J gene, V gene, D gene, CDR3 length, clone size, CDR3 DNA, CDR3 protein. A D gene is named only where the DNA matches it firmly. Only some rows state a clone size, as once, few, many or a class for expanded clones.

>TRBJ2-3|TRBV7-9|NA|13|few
TGTGCCAGCAGTATTGGTGAGCCATACACGCAGTATTTT
CASSIGEPYTQYF
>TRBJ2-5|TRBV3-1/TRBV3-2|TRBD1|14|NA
TGTGCCAGCAGCCAGCGAGGGGGCCTAAAGACCCAGTACTTC
CASSQRGGLKTQYF
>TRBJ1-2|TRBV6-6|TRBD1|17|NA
TGTGCCAGCAGTCCACCCGCCGAGGACAGGGTAATCTATGGCTACACCTTC
CASSPPAEDRVIYGYTF
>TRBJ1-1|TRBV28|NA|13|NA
TGTGCCAGCAAACAGGGTGGCAATACTGAAGCTTTCTTT
CASKQGGNTEAFF
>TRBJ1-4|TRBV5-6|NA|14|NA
TGTGCCAGCAGCTTGGAACGGAGGGGTGAAAAACTGTTTTTT
CASSLERRGEKLFF
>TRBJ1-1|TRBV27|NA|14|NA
TGTGCCAGCAACACCTACCGGCAGGGCACTGAAGCTTTCTTT
CASNTYRQGTEAFF
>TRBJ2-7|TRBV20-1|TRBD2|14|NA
TGCAGTGCTAGTATAGCGGGGGACCCCTACGAGCAGTACTTC
CSASIAGDPYEQYF
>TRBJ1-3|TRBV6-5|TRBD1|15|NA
TGTGCCAGCAGCCGTGACAGGGCCTCTGGAAACACCATATATTTT
CASSRDRASGNTIYF
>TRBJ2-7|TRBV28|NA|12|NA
TGTGCCAGCAGTTTATTGCAGGGCGAGCAGTACTTC
CASSLLQGEQYF
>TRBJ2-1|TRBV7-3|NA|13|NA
TGTGCCAGCAGCTTAGCGGCGGCCAATGAGCAGTTCTTC
CASSLAAANEQFF